This TCR beta chain originates from a study of blood T cell repertoires in COVID-19. Across the study: Spain, Italy and the United States supplied samples that represented acute and convalescent COVID-19. T cells, B-cell-depleted T cells, or PBMCs supplied cDNA or gDNA.

The germline V gene encodes CDR1 SQVTM and CDR2 ANQGSEA. The V end was cut by 6 bases, the J end by 2 bases, with 18 bases between. This CDR3 contains 15 residues. The authors' processing: Reference gene primer amplification in the assay estimated nucleated cell counts. The method was immunoSEQ multiplex PCR; TCRdb's version includes in-frame clones alone and lacks a portion of them. For V, J and clone size, that table is used; D and trimming come from the DNA. The sample lists 100,000 or so clones, 84% seen once, with roughly 2.1% in the top ten. Sequencing input: peripheral blood. The source of this sequence is a man aged 65-85 years with active or convalescent COVID-19. This chain links TRBV29-1 with TRBJ2-3, with D possibly being TRBD2 (5 bases). The CDR3 sequence: CSVRGSGINTDTQYF. CDR3 nucleotides: TGCAGCGTGCGAGGATCCGGGATAAACACAGATACGCAGTATTTT.